This TCR beta chain was identified during a study of cytotoxic CD8 clonotypes in ibrutinib-treated CLL (dated by TCRdb to the early 2020s). As for the study more broadly: In this cohort, 15 or so patients were treatment-naive and approximately ten were relapsed/refractory, while roughly 17 had unmutated IGHV. On average, each sample had some 260,000 productive templates and more than 75,000 productive rearrangements. Samples at response were collected after a median of about 11 months of treatment, with a range of about 6 to 40 months. All remission and progressive disease samples were collected while patients were still receiving ibrutinib. Of the roughly 79 people in the trial, around 26 had longitudinal samples available. Responses were partial in some 24 patients and complete in 2; after median approximately 5.5 years follow-up, roughly 14 stayed in remission and roughly twelve progressed. Cryopreserved peripheral blood mononuclear cells were obtained before treatment, at response, and at either sustained remission or disease progression.

General conclusions and limits of the study: Public clonotypes were found to be uncommon and were observed to contract or remain stable during treatment; the increase in clonality was shown to reflect expansion of private clonotypes at ibrutinib response. Sampling times were not matched between patients in sustained remission and patients whose disease was progressing, and lymph node repertoires were not examined. Clonality rose at ibrutinib response, remained stable during sustained remission, and dropped back toward baseline at progression. Baseline clonality exceeded that of age-matched healthy donors and correlated strongly with circulating CD8+ T-cell counts.

CDR1 and CDR2 are read off the germline V gene as SGHVS and FQNEAQ. V is pruned by 2 bases and J by 2 bases, leaving 0 bases of the junction without a gene match. The CDR3 holds 14 amino acids from the cysteine to the phenylalanine. Solely the CDR3 DNA is kept, with 42 bases framed from the first base. For TCR beta library preparation, 2 to 2.5 micrograms of genomic DNA were isolated from cryopreserved PBMCs. Longitudinal blood samples from CLL patients on ibrutinib monotherapy were analyzed using high-throughput TCR beta sequencing. The patients were enrolled in a single-center, open-label phase 2 trial of ibrutinib monotherapy. Turning to this clone: Its antigen has not been determined. A much larger clone differs by one base, so this may be a read error.

The goal of deep resolution MiSeq sequencing was a depth between 1 in 1 million and 1 in 200,000 T cells, and coverage averaged 10x per clonotype. TCR beta libraries were generated with the immunoSEQ hsTCRB Kit. The authors' pipeline ran thus. The data were analyzed with ImmunoSEQ Analyzer and ImmunoSEQ Data Assistant, and V, D and J gene assignments followed IMGT definitions. Clonality, which ranges from 0 to 1, was calculated as one minus the normalized Shannon entropy of productive rearrangement frequencies. Only overrepresented clonotypes making up at least 0.05% of the repertoire of each patient were included in the public clonotype analysis. Some 14 age-matched healthy donor repertoires from immuneACCESS served as clonality controls. As stored in TCRdb, this immuneACCESS dataset retains in-frame rearrangements with V and J assigned. A fraction of the clones does not appear; measured against another copy, unresolved V genes explain less than half of the discrepancy, and the remainder lacks a known reason. V and J calls and clone size come straight from that table; D and trimming were deduced from the DNA. The sample table lists 300,000 or so clones, about 61% of them with a count of one. The ten largest clones represent 6% to 6.5% of the sample.

The V and J genes are TRBV7-8 and TRBJ2-7; 10 bases in the middle match TRBD2. This receptor was obtained from a human donor with chronic lymphocytic leukemia. Sequences were derived from PBMCs, sampled after 36 months of ibrutinib treatment. For the CDR3, the sequence is CASSLTSGAYEQYF. The sequenced DNA: TGTGCCAGCAGCTTAACTAGCGGGGCCTACGAGCAGTACTTC.